This T cell receptor beta chain was sequenced during a study of blood T cell repertoires in COVID-19. From germline, CDR1 is SGDLS and CDR2 YYNGEE. The CDR3 has 14 residues. V lost 0 bases to trimming and J lost 3 bases, with 7 bases between them. Assay: immunoSEQ multiplex PCR; the TCRdb copy retains only in-frame clones and omits some. Among roughly 84,000 clones, around four fifths were seen once, and the ten largest hold about 20%. The sequenced sample was peripheral blood. This clonotype was sampled from an elderly man with active or convalescent COVID-19. This chain connects TRBV9 to TRBJ1-5; D is ambiguous. CDR3 sequence: CASSVGQVNQPQHF. DNA of the CDR3: TGTGCCAGCAGCGTAGGTCAGGTCAATCAGCCCCAGCATTTT. The variable domain in full, with the rest retrieved from reference TRBV9 and TRBJ1-5, is DSGVTQTPKHLITATGQRVTLRCSPRSGDLSVYWYQQSLDQGLQFLIQYYNGEERAKGNILERFSAQQFPDLHSELNLSSLELGDSALYFCASSVGQVNQPQHFGDGTRLSIL.